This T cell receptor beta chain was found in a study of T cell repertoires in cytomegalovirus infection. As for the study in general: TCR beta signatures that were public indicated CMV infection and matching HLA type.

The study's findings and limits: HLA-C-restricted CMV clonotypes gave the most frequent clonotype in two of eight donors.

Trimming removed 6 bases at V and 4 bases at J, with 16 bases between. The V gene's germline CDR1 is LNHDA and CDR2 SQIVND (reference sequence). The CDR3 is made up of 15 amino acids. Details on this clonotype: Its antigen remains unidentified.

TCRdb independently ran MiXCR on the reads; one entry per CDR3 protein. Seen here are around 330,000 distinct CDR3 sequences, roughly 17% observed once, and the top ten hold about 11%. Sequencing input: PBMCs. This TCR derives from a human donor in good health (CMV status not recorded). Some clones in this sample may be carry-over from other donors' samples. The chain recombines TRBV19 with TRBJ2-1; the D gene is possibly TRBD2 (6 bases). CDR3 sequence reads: CASRRRGDRYNEQFF. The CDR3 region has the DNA TGTGCCAGTAGGAGGCGCGGGGATCGGTACAATGAGCAGTTCTTC.